This T cell receptor beta chain was found in a study of tumor and adjacent non-tumor tissue in lung cancer. The template was RNA from unsorted bulk tissue. TCRbeta libraries were built with three rounds of nested PCR, modified from ARM-PCR. Each CDR3 protein is one row after TCRdb ran MiXCR on the multiplex PCR reads. The sample gives 91,000 or so distinct CDR3 sequences, 67% of which show up once; about a sixth is in the top ten. The germline gives CDR1 DFQATT, CDR2 SNEGSKA (reference sequence). With 4 bases removed from V and 0 bases from J, the gap between germline ends came to 5 bases. The CDR3 has 12 residues. Study findings and constraints: Compared with tumor, normal lung showed significantly lower TCR diversity. Tumor TCR diversity, when higher, was linked to shorter survival. In normal lung, the top 100 clones were significantly more dominant than in tumor.

This clonotype was recorded at least ten times. Its antigen is currently unknown. The receptor comes from a man in his sixties with non-small cell lung cancer. The chain has TRBV20-1 and TRBJ2-3; the D is unclear. The sequencing sample was made of lung tumor tissue. CDR3 amino acids: CSAISSTDTQYF. The CDR3 DNA sequence: TGCAGTGCTATCAGTAGCACAGATACGCAGTATTTT.